Listed below are T cell receptor beta chains from one sample, sequenced in a study of CD8 T cells in Susac syndrome. TCRdb re-analysed the immunoSEQ multiplex PCR reads in MiXCR, keeping a single row per CDR3 protein. The sample includes 170,000 or so distinct CDR3 sequences, 90% to 95% seen only once; the top ten take roughly 0.12%. The sample consisted of CD4+ T cells from PBMCs. The receptors come from a human donor with Susac syndrome. Both conserved end residues are part of each CDR3. The D gene is left open where the match is weak. Where a row states a size, it is once, few, many or the class of an expanded clone; other rows omit it.

>TRBJ2-2|TRBV19|once|.
TGTGCCAGTAGTGTTACCGGGACACGCGTCACCGGGGAGCTGTTTTTT
CASSVTGTRVTGELFF
>TRBJ2-7|TRBV20-1|.|.
TGCAGTGCTAGTGCCGGGACACCCTACGAGCAGTACTTC
CSASAGTPYEQYF
>TRBJ2-5|TRBV12-3/TRBV12-4|.|TRBD2
TGTGCCAGCAGTTTCTGGGGGGGGGAAGAGACCCAGTACTTC
CASSFWGGEETQYF
>TRBJ1-2|TRBV29-1|once|TRBD1
TGCAGCGCGCTTCGGGACAGTAATAACTATGGCTACACCTTC
CSALRDSNNYGYTF
>TRBJ1-5|TRBV12-3/TRBV12-4|once|.
TGTGCCAGCAGCAAGAATCAGCCCCAGCATTTT
CASSKNQPQHF
>TRBJ1-6|TRBV20-1|.|TRBD1
TGCAGTGCCCCGACAGGGTCCAATTCACCCCTCCACTTT
CSAPTGSNSPLHF
>TRBJ1-1|TRBV12-3/TRBV12-4|.|.
TGTGCCAGCAGATTAAACATAAGATCCGAAGCTTTCTTT
CASRLNIRSEAFF
>TRBJ2-5|TRBV12-3/TRBV12-4|.|.
TGTGCCAGCAGTCCAAGGGACGGTGAGGAGACCCAGTACTTC
CASSPRDGEETQYF
>TRBJ2-5|TRBV29-1|once|.
TGCAGCGTTGTGGGGACCTATGGAGAGACCCAGTACTTC
CSVVGTYGETQYF
>TRBJ1-6|TRBV5-1|.|.
TGCGCCAGCAGCTTGGACTTGGGGGGGACACCCCTCCACTTT
CASSLDLGGTPLHF
>TRBJ2-7|TRBV5-1|.|.
TGCGCCAGCAGCTTGTTGGGGGACCCCTACGAGCAGTACTTC
CASSLLGDPYEQYF
>TRBJ2-1|TRBV4-2|.|.
TGTGCCAGCAGCCAAAAAGTAGGGGGGCATGAGTTCTTC
CASSQKVGGHEFF
>TRBJ2-7|TRBV6-2/TRBV6-3|.|.
TGTGCCAGCACTAATACAGCCTACGAGCAGTACTTC
CASTNTAYEQYF
>TRBJ1-6|TRBV9|.|.
TGTGCCAGCAGCAAAGGGAGCTCCTATAATTCACCCCTCCACTTT
CASSKGSSYNSPLHF
>TRBJ1-1|TRBV25-1|.|TRBD1
TGTGCCAGCAGTGTGGGACAGGCGAACACTGAAGCTTTCTTT
CASSVGQANTEAFF
>TRBJ1-2|TRBV4-2|.|TRBD1
TGTGCCAGCAGCCAAGACCGATCCGGGACAGCCAGGGGAGGCTACACCTTC
CASSQDRSGTARGGYTF
>TRBJ2-6|TRBV20-1|.|.
TGCAGTGCAGAACCTTTCTCTGGGGCCAACGTCCTGACTTTC
CSAEPFSGANVLTF
>TRBJ1-6|TRBV9|.|.
TGTGCCAGCAGCTCCAGTAGGGGGGACTCACCCCTCCACTTT
CASSSSRGDSPLHF
>TRBJ2-1|TRBV6-5|.|.
TGTGCCAGCAGTTTTTCGGACATCAGCTCCTACAATGAGCAGTTCTTC
CASSFSDISSYNEQFF
>TRBJ2-3|TRBV20-1|.|.
TGCAGTGCTGGAGGGCGTGCGGGGTCAGATACGCAGTATTTT
CSAGGRAGSDTQYF
>TRBJ2-5|TRBV12-3/TRBV12-4|.|.
TGTGCCAGCAGTGAATTCACGGGGCAAGAGACCCAGTACTTC
CASSEFTGQETQYF
>TRBJ2-3|TRBV30|.|TRBD1
TGTGCCTGCCCCCTTAAGGGGGCAGGGGATACGCAGTATTTT
CACPLKGAGDTQYF
>TRBJ2-3|TRBV5-4|.|TRBD1
TGTGCCAGCAGCTCCCCTAAGACAGGGACCACAGATACGCAGTATTTT
CASSSPKTGTTDTQYF
>TRBJ2-1|TRBV29-1|.|.
TGCAGCGTTGAGGGGGGGCCCCCTTACAATGAGCAGTTCTTC
CSVEGGPPYNEQFF